The sequence of this T cell receptor beta chain was determined in a study of blood T cell repertoires in COVID-19. This clone was seen many times. With V trimmed by 3 bases and J by 8 bases, 9 bases remained unmatched. CDR1 is KGHSH, CDR2 LQKENI, per germline. CDR3 length: 14 amino acids. How the authors handled the data: Reference gene primers were amplified, and this amplification served to estimate nucleated cell counts. Generated by immunoSEQ multiplex PCR, the TCRdb table keeps only in-frame clones and is missing some. V and J calls and clone size are copied from that table; D and trimming were computed from the DNA. Of 120,000 or so clones in the sample, less than 75% were seen once.

The sequenced sample consisted of peripheral blood. The source is a human donor with acute or convalescent COVID-19. The donor label of this sample is uncertain. The J gene is TRBJ1-2, the V gene TRBV18; 7 nucleotides line up with TRBD1. The CDR3, as DNA: TGTGCCAGCTCACCGGCAAATACAGGGGTCGGCTACACCTTC. Translation: CASSPANTGVGYTF.